The entry below describes one TCR beta chain. The V end was cut by 8 bases, the J end by 6 bases, with 17 bases between. This CDR3 comprises 14 residues. Germline V gene data show CDR1 as MNHEY and CDR2 as SMNVEV (reference sequence). This entry is derived from a study of blood T cell repertoires in COVID-19. This table comes from immunoSEQ multiplex PCR, and its TCRdb copy is limited to in-frame clones, with some not included. The table records about 140,000 clones, over 80% of them present only once. This chain links TRBV27 with TRBJ1-5; the D gene is possibly TRBD1 (6 bases). The sequencing sample was made of PBMCs or T cells enriched from blood (not recorded which). The source of this sequence is a man aged 55 to 70 who had recovered from COVID-19. The CDR3 coding sequence is TGTGCCAGCGGCTCTTGGGGGGGGCGTCAGCCCCAGCATTTT. It translates to CASGSWGGRQPQHF.